This T cell receptor beta chain was recovered during a study of T-cell memory formation after mild COVID-19 (dated by TCRdb to about 2021). Notes on the research overall: TCR sequence clusters from the two donors were found to be largely donor specific. In two donors, T-cell clones that expanded and contracted after mild COVID-19 were followed by sequencing TCRalpha and TCRbeta repertoires longitudinally. The cohort was made up of two young adult volunteers, one female and one male, who were previously healthy.

The germline V gene specifies SQVTM as CDR1 and ANQGSEA as CDR2. Trimming takes 3 bases off V and 5 bases off J; junction bases not matched to a gene: 9. Counted from cysteine to phenylalanine, this CDR3 has 15 amino acids. The DNA shown is the 45-base CDR3, in frame from base 1. TCRdb lists the instrument as Illumina NovaSeq 6000. Using 5'RACE with constant-segment primers, TCRalpha and TCRbeta cDNA libraries were constructed, with sample barcodes and unique molecular identifiers added in the process. Trizol reagent was used to extract RNA from every sample. Amplification of the libraries took two PCR steps, and the second step added a second sample barcode plus Illumina TruSeq adapters. The libraries were sequenced on an Illumina NovaSeq using 2 x 150 bp paired-end reads. The study's own analysis went as follows. With migec v1.2.7, reads were demultiplexed and then collapsed into UMI-guided consensus sequences. With mixcr v2.1.11, UMI consensuses were aligned to TRA and TRB V and J templates and assembled into clonotypes. Clonotypes were classified as expanded or contracted when called significant by both edgeR and NoisET, with noise models trained on biological replicates. For edgeR calls, the thresholds were a false discovery rate-adjusted p below 0.01 and a log2 fold-change of 1. As an exploratory analysis of dynamics, max-normalized trajectories of the 1000 most abundant clonotypes were examined with PCA combined with hierarchical clustering. Separately sequenced CD4+ and CD8+ repertoires were used to assign a CD4 or CD8 phenotype to each responding clone. TCRdb trimmed public reads at Q25 via fastp, called clones via MiXCR and kept in-frame beta chains. Each record represents a unique CDR3 protein, reported with the most common genes and DNA among its rows. The V and J calls were not made by the authors but by TCRdb's processing. The sample yields approximately 250,000 distinct CDR3 sequences; 16% were counted once. 20% to 25% of the sample goes to the ten largest clones.

Study-wide findings and limitations: The study covered only a couple of mild cases, and larger cohorts including severe cases with pre-infection samples were considered necessary. Balanced CD4/CD8 phenotypes were observed for clones contracting from day 15 to 85, whereas a bias towards CD4+ was observed for a second wave of clones expanding from day 15 to 37. Contracting CD4+ clones were located mainly in the CM and EM memory subsets, whereas CD8+ clones were found to be enriched in EMRA. SARS-CoV-2 specificity was not confirmed for the second-wave clones peaking on day 37. The detection of some responding clones in pre-infection memory suggests that pre-existing cross-reactive memory T cells joined the SARS-CoV-2 response.

This clonotype appeared many times. Its antigen remains undetermined. Base qualities are not provided; no much larger clone lies one nucleotide away. Ficoll-Paque density gradient centrifugation was the method used to isolate PBMCs. The clonotype comes from a young man who had mild COVID-19 (a few samples of this study predate the infection). The sample titles of this study are shuffled in the database, so cell type and time point are left out; the donor was told from shared clones. The sample consisted of PBMCs or a T cell subset sorted from them (not recorded which). The V and J segments used are TRBV29-1 and TRBJ2-3; TRBD1 fits 9 bases in the junction. For the CDR3, the sequence is CSVDADRGSEDTQYF. The nucleotides read TGCAGCGTTGATGCGGACAGGGGAAGTGAAGATACGCAGTATTTT.